Below are 2 T cell receptor beta chains sequenced from a single sample in a study of blood T cells in healthy people across ages. Alongside a J-beta primer mix, a sample-barcoded 5' primer served in a second PCR lasting roughly 6 to 11 cycles. TCRdb processed the 5' RACE reads anew with MiXCR; each CDR3 protein has one entry. The data hold under 950,000 distinct CDR3 sequences, with about a fifth observed a single time. The sequenced sample was blood. All receptors come from a man between 65 and 79 years old in good health.

The V and J genes are TRBV5-5 and TRBJ1-5; the D is unclear. V gave up 4 bases and J gave up 8 bases, with 16 bases separating them. Germline CDR1 is SGHKS and CDR2 is YYEKEE (reference sequence). The CDR3 runs to 14 residues. The CDR3 here is CASSPRPGSEPQHF. Here the CDR3 DNA reads TGTGCCAGCAGCCCTCGGCCCGGGTCGGAGCCCCAGCATTTT.

This clonotype came up a few times. The chain carries TRBV9 and TRBJ2-3; maybe TRBD2 (5 bases). CDR1 SGDLS and CDR2 YYNGEE come from the germline V gene. The CDR3 covers 16 residues. Trimming left V 4 bases short and J 0 bases short, with 15 bases between. The CDR3 nucleotides are TGTGCCAGCAGCCCGAGAGGGTCACACAGCACAGATACGCAGTATTTT. It codes for CASSPRGSHSTDTQYF.